The 2 T cell receptor beta chains in this list originate from one sample, sequenced in a study of blood T cell repertoires in COVID-19. Sequencing was performed with immunoSEQ multiplex PCR; in TCRdb, only in-frame clones are kept and a portion is missing. The data show roughly 70,000 clones, around 86% seen once. The sequencing input was peripheral blood. All receptors derive from a woman over 75 with active or convalescent COVID-19.

The V and J genes are TRBV6-5 and TRBJ1-2, with 9 bases lining up with TRBD1. Per germline, CDR1 MNHEY and CDR2 SVGAGI. The V gene end was trimmed by 6 bases and the J gene end by 3 bases; junction bases not matched to a gene: 5. This CDR3 is built from 14 residues. CDR3 DNA sequence: TGTGCCAGCAGGACCGGGACAGGGTACTATGGCTACACCTTC. Protein: CASRTGTGYYGYTF.

The chain recombines TRBV4-2 with TRBJ2-7; D possibly corresponds to TRBD2 (6 bases). Trimming removed 1 base at V and 10 bases at J, with 8 bases between. Germline V gene sequence: CDR1 LGHNA, CDR2 YNFKEQ. This CDR3 spans 11 amino acids. CDR3 DNA: TGTGCCAGCAGCCAAGGGGGACTCCAGTACTTC. This gives the protein CASSQGGLQYF.